The rows below give T cell receptor beta chains drawn from one sample of a study of T-cell reconstitution after alpha-beta-depleted transplantation in children. TCRdb reprocessed the PCR reads with MiXCR, giving one entry per CDR3 protein. The repertoire holds some 520,000 distinct CDR3 sequences, with roughly 33% as singletons. The input for sequencing was PBMCs from the stem cell graft donor, taken from the stem cell graft. The receptors shown here come from a human donor who donated a stem cell graft to a child with aplastic anemia. Each CDR3 is given with its conserved first and last residue. A D gene is named only where the DNA matches it firmly. Size is stated for part of the rows, as once, few or many counts, or as a class when the clone is expanded.

J gene: TRBJ1-4
clone size: -
D gene: -
V gene: TRBV19
CDR3 DNA: TGTGCCAGTAGTATATCTCTGAGGCAGTCGGATGAAAAACTGTTTTTT
CDR3 protein: CASSISLRQSDEKLFF

J gene: TRBJ2-4
clone size: -
D gene: -
V gene: TRBV12-3/TRBV12-4
CDR3 DNA: TGTGCCAGCACCCCTGCCAGGGACAAAAAAATTCAGTACTTC
CDR3 protein: CASTPARDKKIQYF

J gene: TRBJ1-2
clone size: few
D gene: -
V gene: TRBV18
CDR3 DNA: TGTGCCAGCTCACCAGTTCGGGGGGAGAGCGGCTACACCTTC
CDR3 protein: CASSPVRGESGYTF

J gene: TRBJ1-3
clone size: -
D gene: -
V gene: TRBV15
CDR3 DNA: TGTGCCACCAGCAGAGGGGGGACTGGAAACACCATATATTTT
CDR3 protein: CATSRGGTGNTIYF

J gene: TRBJ2-3
clone size: few
D gene: TRBD1
V gene: TRBV13
CDR3 DNA: TGTGCCAGCAGCCCGGGGACAGGGGGCTCTTCAGATACGCAGTATTTT
CDR3 protein: CASSPGTGGSSDTQYF

J gene: TRBJ2-3
clone size: once
D gene: -
V gene: TRBV19
CDR3 DNA: TGTGCCAGTAGTACCAGGGGAGATACGCAGTATTTT
CDR3 protein: CASSTRGDTQYF

J gene: TRBJ1-6
clone size: few
D gene: -
V gene: TRBV28
CDR3 DNA: TGTGCCAGCAGTCTCACGGCGAATCGCGGCCTCCACTTT
CDR3 protein: CASSLTANRGLHF

J gene: TRBJ2-1
clone size: -
D gene: -
V gene: TRBV25-1
CDR3 DNA: TGTGCCAGCGGACATCAAGCCGGTGAGCAGTTCTTC
CDR3 protein: CASGHQAGEQFF

J gene: TRBJ2-1
clone size: -
D gene: -
V gene: TRBV6-2/TRBV6-3
CDR3 DNA: TGTGCCAGCAGTTACTCGGAGAGGAATGAGCAGTTCTTC
CDR3 protein: CASSYSERNEQFF

J gene: TRBJ2-7
clone size: -
D gene: -
V gene: TRBV10-3
CDR3 DNA: TGTGCCATCAGTGATCCGAAGGGCTACGAGCAGTACTTC
CDR3 protein: CAISDPKGYEQYF

J gene: TRBJ1-1
clone size: once
D gene: TRBD1
V gene: TRBV30
CDR3 DNA: TGTGCCCGAACAGGGGGCAGAGGGAACACTGAAGCTTTCTTT
CDR3 protein: CARTGGRGNTEAFF

J gene: TRBJ2-2
clone size: few
D gene: -
V gene: TRBV27
CDR3 DNA: TGTGCCAGCAGTTTAATGGTCCCTTCCGGGGAGCTGTTTTTT
CDR3 protein: CASSLMVPSGELFF

J gene: TRBJ1-5
clone size: once
D gene: TRBD1
V gene: TRBV6-1
CDR3 DNA: TGTGCCAGCAGCGCCTGGGACAGCAGCAATCAGCCCCAGCATTTT
CDR3 protein: CASSAWDSSNQPQHF

J gene: TRBJ1-1
clone size: -
D gene: -
V gene: TRBV19
CDR3 DNA: TGTGCCAGTAGTATATTTTCCATGGACACTGAAGCTTTCTTT
CDR3 protein: CASSIFSMDTEAFF

J gene: TRBJ2-3
clone size: -
D gene: -
V gene: TRBV5-5
CDR3 DNA: TGTGCCAGCAGTCCCCCGGGGGCCCAGCCAGATACGCAGTATTTT
CDR3 protein: CASSPPGAQPDTQYF

J gene: TRBJ1-1
clone size: -
D gene: -
V gene: TRBV12-3/TRBV12-4
CDR3 DNA: TGTGCCAGCAGTTCGGATGGGACAAGGGTTGGAGCTTTCTTT
CDR3 protein: CASSSDGTRVGAFF

J gene: TRBJ2-7
clone size: -
D gene: TRBD1
V gene: TRBV29-1
CDR3 DNA: TGCAGCGTGATTTGGACAGGGTCCGAGCAGTACTTC
CDR3 protein: CSVIWTGSEQYF

J gene: TRBJ2-4
clone size: few
D gene: TRBD2
V gene: TRBV30
CDR3 DNA: TGTGCCTGGAGCTTCCTAGCGGGAGGGCCGTGGAGTGAAAACATTCAGTACTTC
CDR3 protein: CAWSFLAGGPWSENIQYF

J gene: TRBJ2-1
clone size: few
D gene: TRBD2
V gene: TRBV7-8
CDR3 DNA: TGTGCCAGCAGCTCCTTGCGGGAGGGGGACTACAATGAGCAGTTCTTC
CDR3 protein: CASSSLREGDYNEQFF

J gene: TRBJ1-1
clone size: -
D gene: TRBD1
V gene: TRBV19
CDR3 DNA: TGTGCCAGTAGTGACCGGGACAGGGGGGAAGCTTTCTTT
CDR3 protein: CASSDRDRGEAFF

J gene: TRBJ2-7
clone size: -
D gene: -
V gene: TRBV28
CDR3 DNA: TGTGCCAGCACCGCCTACTACGAGCAGTACTTC
CDR3 protein: CASTAYYEQYF

J gene: TRBJ1-2
clone size: -
D gene: TRBD1
V gene: TRBV15
CDR3 DNA: TGTGCCACCAGCAGAGACGGTACAGGGGTAAAGAATGGCTACACCTTC
CDR3 protein: CATSRDGTGVKNGYTF

J gene: TRBJ1-3
clone size: -
D gene: -
V gene: TRBV5-1
CDR3 DNA: TGCGCCAGCAGCCTATGGGAACGAAGCGGACAGACCTCTGGAAACACCATATATTTT
CDR3 protein: CASSLWERSGQTSGNTIYF

J gene: TRBJ2-1
clone size: -
D gene: -
V gene: TRBV2
CDR3 DNA: TGTGCCAGCAGGGGTAGCGATTATGAGCAGTTCTTC
CDR3 protein: CASRGSDYEQFF

J gene: TRBJ1-5
clone size: -
D gene: -
V gene: TRBV12-3/TRBV12-4
CDR3 DNA: TGTGCCAGCAGCTCCCAGAGCAATCAGCCCCAGCATTTT
CDR3 protein: CASSSQSNQPQHF

J gene: TRBJ2-2
clone size: -
D gene: -
V gene: TRBV5-5
CDR3 DNA: TGTGCCAGCAGCTGGGAGACGGCCGCGAACACCGGGGAGCTGTTTTTT
CDR3 protein: CASSWETAANTGELFF

J gene: TRBJ2-1
clone size: few
D gene: -
V gene: TRBV6-5
CDR3 DNA: TGTGCCAGCAGTTCAACTGGATACTACAATGAGCAGTTCTTC
CDR3 protein: CASSSTGYYNEQFF

J gene: TRBJ2-3
clone size: few
D gene: TRBD2
V gene: TRBV29-1
CDR3 DNA: TGCAGCGTTGATGAGCGGGGGAGCACAGATACGCAGTATTTT
CDR3 protein: CSVDERGSTDTQYF

J gene: TRBJ1-5
clone size: few
D gene: -
V gene: TRBV30
CDR3 DNA: TGTGCCTGGAGTGTATCGACCTGGCTTGGGCCCCAGCATTTT
CDR3 protein: CAWSVSTWLGPQHF

J gene: TRBJ2-2
clone size: few
D gene: TRBD2
V gene: TRBV27
CDR3 DNA: TGTGCCAGCAGTTTACTAGGGGTAGCGGGAGGGCCTAACACCGGGGAGCTGTTTTTT
CDR3 protein: CASSLLGVAGGPNTGELFF

J gene: TRBJ1-2
clone size: few
D gene: -
V gene: TRBV7-6
CDR3 DNA: TGTGCCAGCAGCTTAAACATGTGGGACGGCTACACCTTC
CDR3 protein: CASSLNMWDGYTF

J gene: TRBJ1-2
clone size: -
D gene: -
V gene: TRBV7-2
CDR3 DNA: TGTGCCAGCAGCTTAGGAGGACAGCCGGGATATGGCTACACCTTC
CDR3 protein: CASSLGGQPGYGYTF

J gene: TRBJ1-2
clone size: few
D gene: TRBD1
V gene: TRBV20-1
CDR3 DNA: TGCAGTGCCGGACAGGGGGCTTATGGCTACACCTTC
CDR3 protein: CSAGQGAYGYTF

J gene: TRBJ1-1
clone size: few
D gene: -
V gene: TRBV5-1
CDR3 DNA: TGCGCCAGCAGCCGAGGACAGTCCGAAGGGGACACTGAAGCTTTCTTT
CDR3 protein: CASSRGQSEGDTEAFF

J gene: TRBJ1-1
clone size: few
D gene: -
V gene: TRBV28
CDR3 DNA: TGTGCCAGCAGTTTTCAAGAAAGGAACACTGAAGCTTTCTTT
CDR3 protein: CASSFQERNTEAFF

J gene: TRBJ2-7
clone size: few
D gene: TRBD1
V gene: TRBV18
CDR3 DNA: TGTGCCAGCTCTACAGGGGACAGGCTCTACGAGCAGTACTTC
CDR3 protein: CASSTGDRLYEQYF